This T cell receptor (beta chain) was identified in a study of shared clonotypes between healthy human individuals. Study-wide context: CD4 naive and memory got three plates each, CD8 naive two, CD8 memory one.

Trimming left V 0 bases short and J 5 bases short, with 13 bases between. The CDR3 runs 15 residues. Germline values: CDR1 MGHRA, CDR2 YSYEKL. Using immunoSEQ multiplex PCR, the repertoire was profiled, and TCRdb retains in-frame clones only, with some absent. Here the sample spans approximately 530,000 clones, 95% to 97% being singletons. The donors, all of them Caucasian adults, lived in Nashville, Tennessee. The chain employs TRBV4-1 and TRBJ2-5; D possibly corresponds to TRBD2 (6 bases). The TCR sequence derives from a woman aged 25 to 39 in good health. The sample comprised naive CD4+ T cells sorted from blood. Stated subset: CD45RA+ positively selected. The CDR3 DNA is TGCGCCAGCAGCCAAGACGGAGCGGGCGCGGAGACCCAGTACTTC. Protein sequence: CASSQDGAGAETQYF.